This entry is about one TCR beta chain. The antigen it recognizes is unknown. No much larger clone is present one base from it, and per-base qualities are unavailable. The sample belongs to a study of CD8+CD57+ T cells in acquired aplastic anemia (dated by TCRdb to the late 2010s). Study-level background: A mean of approximately 3 ug of DNA, ranging from roughly 0.18 to 30 ug, was extracted from sorted CD4+ and CD8+ cells. Mean read counts for healthy donor samples were about 10.8 million for CD4+ cells and fewer than 12 million for CD8+ cells. Results and caveats for the whole study, not just this receptor: Between patients and healthy controls, no significant difference in CD8+ Simpson's diversity was found (P=0.060). About 30 CD8+ CDR3 sequences were found to be shared between patients and controls, but these sequences appeared to be highly expressed in patients and within the immunodominant clones of the patients.

Genomic DNA served as template for TCR beta VDJ combination and CDR3 sequence profiling. TCR repertoire sequencing was run on an Illumina HiSeq 2000. Per the authors' processing: TRBV/TRBJ rearrangement plots, CDR3 size and DJ length profiles, and Simpson's diversity index were used to assess repertoires. Whichever DNA sequence was most abundant in the deep sequencing data was defined as the immunodominant clone. CDR3 amino acid sequences were screened for sharing across subjects and were compared with published repertoires and the VDJdb database. TCRdb reworked the public reads: Q25 trimming with fastp, MiXCR clone assembly, productive beta chains retained. Each record represents a unique CDR3 protein, reported with the most common genes and DNA among its rows. What appears here as the V and J calls and clone size reflects TCRdb's work, not the paper's. The sample profile shows 400,000 to 500,000 distinct CDR3 sequences; about two thirds of them were found once. The ten largest clones capture 4% of the sample.

V is clipped by 2 bases and J by 10 bases, and the sequence between their germline boundaries is 17 bases long. Spanning cysteine to phenylalanine, the CDR3 consists of 14 amino acids. The only DNA kept is the CDR3, 42 bases in frame from the first base. CDR1 and CDR2 are read off the germline V gene as MNHEY and SVGAGI. TCR repertoires of sorted CD4+ and CD8+ blood T cells from severe aplastic anemia patients and healthy subjects were deep-sequenced in the study. Ficoll-Paque density gradient centrifugation was used to isolate peripheral blood mononuclear cells. CD4+ and CD8+ T cells were sorted by FACS or magnetic beads before DNA extraction.

The sequence was obtained from a human donor in good health, serving as a control. Specimen: sorted CD4+, CD8+, or CD8+CD57+ T cells (not recorded which) from PBMCs. This receptor chain uses TRBV6-5 and TRBJ1-1; TRBD1 is possibly the D segment (6 matching bases). Here is the DNA: TGTGCCAGCAGTTACGCGGCAGGGGCAGTCGGAGCTTTCTTT. Its translation reads: CASSYAAGAVGAFF.